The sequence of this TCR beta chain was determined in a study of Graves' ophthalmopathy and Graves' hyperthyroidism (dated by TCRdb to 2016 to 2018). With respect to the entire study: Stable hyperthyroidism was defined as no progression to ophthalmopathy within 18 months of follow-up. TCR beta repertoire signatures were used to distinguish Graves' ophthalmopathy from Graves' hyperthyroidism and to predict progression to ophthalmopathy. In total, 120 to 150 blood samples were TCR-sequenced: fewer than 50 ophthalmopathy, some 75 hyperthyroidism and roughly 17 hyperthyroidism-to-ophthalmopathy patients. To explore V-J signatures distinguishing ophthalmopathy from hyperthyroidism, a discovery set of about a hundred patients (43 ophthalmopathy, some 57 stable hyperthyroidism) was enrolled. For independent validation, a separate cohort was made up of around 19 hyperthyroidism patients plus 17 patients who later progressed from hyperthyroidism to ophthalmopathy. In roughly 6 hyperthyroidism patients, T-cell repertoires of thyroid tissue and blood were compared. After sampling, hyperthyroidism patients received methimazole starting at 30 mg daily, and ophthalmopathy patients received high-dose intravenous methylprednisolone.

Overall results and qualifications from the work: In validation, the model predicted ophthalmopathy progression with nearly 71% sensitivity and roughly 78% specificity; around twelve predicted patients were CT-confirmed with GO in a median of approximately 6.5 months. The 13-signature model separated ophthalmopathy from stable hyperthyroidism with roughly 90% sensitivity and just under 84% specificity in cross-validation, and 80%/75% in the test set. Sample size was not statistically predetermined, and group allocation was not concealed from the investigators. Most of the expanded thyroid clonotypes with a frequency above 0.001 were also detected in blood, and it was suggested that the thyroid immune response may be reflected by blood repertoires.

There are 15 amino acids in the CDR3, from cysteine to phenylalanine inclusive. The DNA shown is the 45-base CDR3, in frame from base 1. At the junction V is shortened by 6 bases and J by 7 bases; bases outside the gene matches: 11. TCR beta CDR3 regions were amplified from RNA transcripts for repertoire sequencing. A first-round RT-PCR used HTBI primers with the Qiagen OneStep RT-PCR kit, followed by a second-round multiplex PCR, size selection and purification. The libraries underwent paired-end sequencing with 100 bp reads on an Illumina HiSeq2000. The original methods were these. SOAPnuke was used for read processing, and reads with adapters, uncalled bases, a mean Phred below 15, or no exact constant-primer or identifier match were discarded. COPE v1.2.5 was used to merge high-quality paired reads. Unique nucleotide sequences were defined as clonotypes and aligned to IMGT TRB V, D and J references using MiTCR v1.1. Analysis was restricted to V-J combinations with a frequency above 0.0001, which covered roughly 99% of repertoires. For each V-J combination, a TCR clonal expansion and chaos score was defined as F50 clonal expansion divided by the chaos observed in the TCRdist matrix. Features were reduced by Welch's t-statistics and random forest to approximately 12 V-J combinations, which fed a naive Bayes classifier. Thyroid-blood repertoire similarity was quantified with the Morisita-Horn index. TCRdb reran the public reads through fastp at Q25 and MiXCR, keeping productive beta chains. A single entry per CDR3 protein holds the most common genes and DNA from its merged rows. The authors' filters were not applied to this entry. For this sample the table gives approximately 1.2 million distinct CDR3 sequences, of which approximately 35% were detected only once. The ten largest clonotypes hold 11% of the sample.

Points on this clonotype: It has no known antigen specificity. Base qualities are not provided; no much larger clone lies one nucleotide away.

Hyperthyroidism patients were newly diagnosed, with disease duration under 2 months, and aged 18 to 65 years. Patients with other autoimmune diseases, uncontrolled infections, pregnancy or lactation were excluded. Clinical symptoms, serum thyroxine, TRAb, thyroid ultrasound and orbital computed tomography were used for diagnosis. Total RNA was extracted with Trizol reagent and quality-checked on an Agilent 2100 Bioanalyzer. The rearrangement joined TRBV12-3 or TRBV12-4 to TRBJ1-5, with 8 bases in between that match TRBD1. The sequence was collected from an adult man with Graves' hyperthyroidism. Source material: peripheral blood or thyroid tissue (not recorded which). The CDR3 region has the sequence CASSQGAPNTQPQHF. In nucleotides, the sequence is TGTGCCAGCAGCCAGGGGGCACCCAACACACAGCCCCAGCATTTT.